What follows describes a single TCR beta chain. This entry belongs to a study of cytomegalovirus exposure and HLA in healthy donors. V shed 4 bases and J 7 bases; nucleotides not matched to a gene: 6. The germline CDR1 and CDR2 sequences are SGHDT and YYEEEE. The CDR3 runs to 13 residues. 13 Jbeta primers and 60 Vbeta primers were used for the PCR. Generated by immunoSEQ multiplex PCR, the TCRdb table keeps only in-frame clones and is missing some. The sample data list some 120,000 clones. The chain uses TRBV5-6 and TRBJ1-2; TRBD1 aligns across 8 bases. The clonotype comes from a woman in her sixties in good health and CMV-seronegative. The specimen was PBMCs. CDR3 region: CASSKDRVGGYTF. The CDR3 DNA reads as TGTGCCAGCAGCAAGGACAGGGTGGGTGGCTACACCTTC.